Shown below are 5 T cell receptor beta chains from a single sample sequenced in a study of blood T cell repertoires in COVID-19. This table comes from immunoSEQ multiplex PCR, and its TCRdb copy is limited to in-frame clones, with some not included. The sample shows some 69,000 clones, around four fifths of them seen only once. Sequencing was carried out using peripheral blood. These receptors all stem from a woman aged 55-75 years with acute or convalescent COVID-19.

Here the CDR3 DNA reads TGCGCCAGCAGCGTGGGGGACAGGGCGAACACTGAAGCTTTCTTT. This translates into CASSVGDRANTEAFF. The rearrangement uses TRBV5-1 and TRBJ1-1; the match to TRBD1 covers 9 bases. CDR1 and CDR2 from the germline V gene are SGHRS and YFSETQ. Trimming took 4 bases from V and 1 from J; bases not matched to a gene: 5. The CDR3 has 15 residues. Full variable domain (rest looked up from reference TRBV5-1 and TRBJ1-1): KAGVTQTPRYLIKTRGQQVTLSCSPISGHRSVSWYQQTPGQGLQFLFEYFSETQRNKGNFPGRFSGRQFSNSRSEMNVSTLELGDSALYLCASSVGDRANTEAFFGQGTRLTVV.

The V and J genes are TRBV18 and TRBJ2-7; 7 bases are a match to TRBD1. V shed 5 bases and J 3 bases; nucleotides not matched to a gene: 7. Per germline, CDR1 KGHSH and CDR2 LQKENI. This CDR3 region has 14 residues. The CDR3 sequence is CASSSDRQYYEQYF. The CDR3 DNA sequence: TGTGCCAGCTCATCGGACAGGCAATACTACGAGCAGTACTTC. Complete variable domain (other parts from reference TRBV18 and TRBJ2-7): NAGVMQNPRHLVRRRGQEARLRCSPMKGHSHVYWYRQLPEEGLKFMVYLQKENIIDESGMPKERFSAEFPKEGPSILRIQQVVRGDSAAYFCASSSDRQYYEQYFGPGTRLTVT.

V usage is TRBV2 and J usage is TRBJ1-1; TRBD1 is a possible D gene (6 bases). CDR3 length equals 15 residues. Germline V CDR1 and CDR2: SNHLY, FYNNEI. Trimming stripped 0 bases from V and 5 bases from J, with 13 bases between. CDR3: CASSEALGRGTEAFF. Here the CDR3 DNA reads TGTGCCAGCAGTGAAGCGCTTGGTAGGGGGACTGAAGCTTTCTTT.

The chain employs TRBV24-1 and TRBJ2-3; 11 bases match TRBD2. Germline values: CDR1 KGHDR, CDR2 SFDVKD. After removal of 4 bases from V and 7 bases from J, the junction contained 12 bases not matched to a gene. This CDR3 is 17 amino acids long. This CDR3 reads CATSDRTGTSGLHTQYF. The CDR3 DNA is TGTGCCACCAGTGACAGGACCGGGACTAGCGGCCTCCATACGCAGTATTTT.

The chain carries TRBV12-3 or TRBV12-4 and TRBJ1-1, with no clear D. Trimming cost V 4 bases and J 10 bases, with 13 bases left between them. This CDR3 has 12 residues. Here the CDR3 reads CASSSSTGRAFF. The CDR3 DNA reads TGTGCCAGCAGTTCCTCAACCGGTCGAGCTTTCTTT.